This TCR beta chain was obtained from a study of cytomegalovirus exposure and HLA in healthy donors. Study as a whole: It was reported in a later analysis that the 120 validation repertoires used the same platform as the approximately 600 first-cohort repertoires.

The CDR3 sequence is 14 residues long. The V gene lost 4 bases and the J gene lost 2 bases, with 11 bases spanning the gap. CDR1 is MNHEY, CDR2 SMNVEV, per germline (reference sequence). The method was immunoSEQ multiplex PCR; TCRdb's version includes in-frame clones alone and lacks a portion of them. The table has 80,000 to 100,000 clones, 87% seen once; the top ten hold about 4%. About this clone: Its antigen is as yet unknown.

General study findings and limits: The study labeled 164 TCR beta chains cytomegalovirus-associated. In the roughly 120 validation repertoires, more than 85% of cluster scores exceeded 0, per a later analysis.

A roughly 120-subject validation cohort, separate from the roughly 680-subject first cohort, supplied the donors. This chain joins TRBV27 and TRBJ1-2; D call uncertain. The origin of this receptor is a woman aged 25 to 39 in good health and CMV-seronegative. Sequenced: PBMCs. In DNA form, the CDR3 reads TGTGCCAGCAGTTCCCAGACGGGAAACTATGGCTACACCTTC. Amino acid sequence: CASSSQTGNYGYTF.